This entry lists 3 T cell receptor beta chains sequenced from one sample in a study of T cells after yellow fever vaccination. TCRdb reprocessed the 5' RACE reads via MiXCR and lists one record per CDR3 protein. Seen here are 300,000 or so distinct CDR3 sequences, roughly 7.5% observed once, and the top ten hold roughly 15%. The source was PBMCs, collected roughly 47 days after the first yellow fever vaccination. These receptor sequences come from a man between 18 and 29 years old who received the YFV17D yellow fever vaccine.

This chain connects TRBV7-9 to TRBJ2-5; 10 bases match TRBD2. The V gene's germline CDR1 is SEHNR and CDR2 FQNEAQ (reference sequence). Losses at the gene ends were 2 bases for V and 2 bases for J; bases not matched to a gene: 5. The CDR3 consists of 16 residues. Here the CDR3 DNA reads TGTGCCAGCAGCTTATTTGTAGCGGGGGGTCAAGAGACCCAGTACTTC. As protein: CASSLFVAGGQETQYF.

This clonotype was counted ten times or more. The V call is TRBV5-1, the J call TRBJ2-5, with D maybe TRBD2 (5 bases). This CDR3 contains 14 residues. V dropped 4 bases and J dropped 4 bases, with 14 bases sitting between them. Germline V gives CDR1 SGHRS, CDR2 YFSETQ. CDR3 sequence (DNA): TGCGCCAGCAGCGTCGGACTTGAGAGAGAGACCCAGTACTTC. Protein sequence: CASSVGLERETQYF.

This clonotype was detected ten times or more. This sequence joins TRBV7-2 and TRBJ2-7; D possibly corresponds to TRBD2 (6 bases). The CDR3 length is 14 residues. CDR1 is SGHTA, CDR2 FQGNSA, per germline. Deletions cut 2 bases from V and 2 bases from J, with 10 bases between. CDR3 sequence: CASSLTPGAYEQYV. The CDR3 DNA reads TGTGCCAGCAGCTTAACTCCGGGGGCCTACGAGCAGTACGTC.